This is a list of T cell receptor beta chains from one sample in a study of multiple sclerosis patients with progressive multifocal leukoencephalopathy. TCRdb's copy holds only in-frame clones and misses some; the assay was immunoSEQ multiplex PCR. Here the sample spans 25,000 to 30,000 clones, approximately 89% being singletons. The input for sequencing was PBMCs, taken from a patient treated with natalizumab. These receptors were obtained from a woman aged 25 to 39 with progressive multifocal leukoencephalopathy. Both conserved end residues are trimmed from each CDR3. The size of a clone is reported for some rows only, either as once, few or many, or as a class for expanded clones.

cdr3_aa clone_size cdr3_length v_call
ASSQSLAPSEQF . 12 TRBV4-3
ATSPSTWGQPQH . 12 TRBV15
ASSQGQFANTGELF . 14 TRBV11-2
ASSQRGSSTGELF . 13 TRBV4-2
SVGGQLNTEAF . 11 TRBV29-1
ASSPRLLAGTGELF . 14 TRBV9
AISESGLSYEQY once 12 TRBV10-3
ASSPLWSGGDQETQY . 15 TRBV18
ASSDSPAGAYGYT . 13 TRBV25-1
AWRQGGTGELF . 11 TRBV30
ASSVNRRGSTDTQY . 14 TRBV9
ASSQRSLPDTQY . 12 TRBV5-4
ASSPGTGNNQPQH . 13 TRBV27
ASSEAGVGTQY . 11 TRBV2
ASSYEGVSSGNTIY . 14 TRBV6-5
ASRLEGLAGGTDTQY . 15 TRBV12-2
ASLPRAGSNEQY . 12 TRBV7-2
SAADGGGYT . 9 TRBV20-1
ASSEGAGGQETQY . 13 TRBV6-1
AIGKEVSGNTIY few 12 TRBV10-3
ASSYGQTKNSPLH few 13 TRBV6-5
ASSLGLTEAF few 10 TRBV2
ASSPGGVVQY . 10 TRBV18
ASSLGSGRGYT . 11 TRBV28
ASSAGLYGYT . 10 TRBV7-8
SVQAGVRYGYT . 11 TRBV29-1